The table lists the clone carrying this TCR beta chain with a few counts. What it binds is not known. One end of the junction fails to match germline, which may point to a read error. The sample belongs to a study of T cells in localized non-small cell lung cancer. The method was immunoSEQ multiplex PCR; TCRdb's version includes in-frame clones alone and lacks a portion of them. This table holds 900 to 1,500 clones, about two fifths found once. Findings of the study overall: Among blood samples, higher T cell density accompanied longer overall survival. Sequencing was limited to one tumor region, leaving the possibility of heterogeneity open.

Germline V lookup: CDR1 MDHEN, CDR2 SYDVKM. The CDR3 contains 14 residues. Specimen: lung tumor tissue, collected before any cancer treatment. The clonotype comes from a male donor older than 55 with stage II squamous cell lung carcinoma. The V call is TRBV28, the J call TRBJ2-7, with 8 positions matching TRBD1. The CDR3 is CASSTARTGSKIGF. DNA for the CDR3: TGTGCCAGCAGTACAGCCAGGACAGGGAGTAAAATTGGCTTC.